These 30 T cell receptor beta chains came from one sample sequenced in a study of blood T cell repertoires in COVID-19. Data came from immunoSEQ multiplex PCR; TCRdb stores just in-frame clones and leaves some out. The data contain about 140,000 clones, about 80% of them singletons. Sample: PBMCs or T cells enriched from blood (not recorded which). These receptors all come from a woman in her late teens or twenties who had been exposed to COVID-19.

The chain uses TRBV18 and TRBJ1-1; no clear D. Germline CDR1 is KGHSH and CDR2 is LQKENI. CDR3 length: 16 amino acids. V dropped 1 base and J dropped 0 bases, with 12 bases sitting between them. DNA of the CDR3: TGTGCCAGCTCACCACTCCAGGCAAGCATGAACACTGAAGCTTTCTTT. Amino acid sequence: CASSPLQASMNTEAFF.

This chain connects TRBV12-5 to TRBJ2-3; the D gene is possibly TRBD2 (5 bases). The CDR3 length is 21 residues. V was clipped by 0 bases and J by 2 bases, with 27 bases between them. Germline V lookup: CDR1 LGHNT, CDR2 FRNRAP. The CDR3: CASGLVFGRTRGTTYTDTQYF. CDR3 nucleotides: TGTGCTAGTGGTTTGGTATTTGGGCGAACCCGGGGTACCACCTACACAGATACGCAGTATTTT.

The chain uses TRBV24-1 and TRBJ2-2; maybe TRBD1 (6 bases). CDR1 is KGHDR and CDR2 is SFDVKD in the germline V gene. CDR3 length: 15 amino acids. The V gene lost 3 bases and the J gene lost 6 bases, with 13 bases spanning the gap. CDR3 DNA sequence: TGTGCCACCAGTGATCCGTCCGGACAGTCCGGGGAGCTGTTTTTT. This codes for CATSDPSGQSGELFF.

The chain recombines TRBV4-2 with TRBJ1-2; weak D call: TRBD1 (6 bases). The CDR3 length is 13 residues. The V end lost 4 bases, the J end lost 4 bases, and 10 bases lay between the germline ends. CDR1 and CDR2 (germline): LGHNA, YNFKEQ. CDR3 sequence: CASSPGDSYGYTF. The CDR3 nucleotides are TGTGCCAGCAGCCCAGGGGATAGCTATGGCTACACCTTC.

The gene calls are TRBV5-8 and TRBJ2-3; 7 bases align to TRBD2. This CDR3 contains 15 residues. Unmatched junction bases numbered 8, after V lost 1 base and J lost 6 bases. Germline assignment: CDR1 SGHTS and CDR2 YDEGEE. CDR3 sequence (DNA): TGTGCCAGCAGCTTGTCCGGACTAGACTTTGATACGCAGTATTTT. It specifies CASSLSGLDFDTQYF.

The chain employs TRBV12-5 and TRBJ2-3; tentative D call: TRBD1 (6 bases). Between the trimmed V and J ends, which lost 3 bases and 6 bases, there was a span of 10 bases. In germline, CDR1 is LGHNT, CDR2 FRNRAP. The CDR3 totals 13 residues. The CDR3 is CASGFRGIDTQYF. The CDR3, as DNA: TGTGCTAGTGGTTTCAGGGGAATCGATACGCAGTATTTT.

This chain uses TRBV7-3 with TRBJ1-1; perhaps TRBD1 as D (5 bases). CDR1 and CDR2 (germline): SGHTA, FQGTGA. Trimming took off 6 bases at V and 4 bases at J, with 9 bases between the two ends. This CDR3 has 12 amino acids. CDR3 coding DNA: TGTGCCAGCAGTGACCAGGGCACTGAAGCTTTCTTT. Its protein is CASSDQGTEAFF.

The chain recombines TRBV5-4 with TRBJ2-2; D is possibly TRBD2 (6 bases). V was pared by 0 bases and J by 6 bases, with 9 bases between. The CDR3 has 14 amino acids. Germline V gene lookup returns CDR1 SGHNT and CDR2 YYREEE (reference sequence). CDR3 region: CASSLAGGAGELFF. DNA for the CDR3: TGTGCCAGCAGCTTGGCCGGAGGGGCCGGGGAGCTGTTTTTT.

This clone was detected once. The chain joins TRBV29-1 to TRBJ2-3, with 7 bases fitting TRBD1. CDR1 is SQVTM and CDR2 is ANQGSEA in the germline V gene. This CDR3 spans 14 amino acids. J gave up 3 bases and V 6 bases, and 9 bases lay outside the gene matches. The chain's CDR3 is CSVAPGQTTDTQYF. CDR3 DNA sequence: TGCAGCGTAGCTCCGGGACAGACAACAGATACGCAGTATTTT.

CDR3 sequence (DNA): TGTGCCAGCAGCTTAGGGCTAGCGGGAGGGCCCGATGAGCAGTTCTTC. The encoded protein is CASSLGLAGGPDEQFF. V usage is TRBV7-9 and J usage is TRBJ2-1, with TRBD2 matching over 12 bases. The CDR3 totals 16 residues. The ends lost 1 base at V and 8 bases at J; junction bases unmatched: 6. Germline V gene data show CDR1 as SEHNR and CDR2 as FQNEAQ (reference sequence).

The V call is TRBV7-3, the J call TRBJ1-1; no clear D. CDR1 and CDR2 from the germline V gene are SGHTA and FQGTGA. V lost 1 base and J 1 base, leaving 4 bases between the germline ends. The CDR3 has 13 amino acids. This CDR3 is CASSLNWNTEAFF. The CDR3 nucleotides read TGTGCCAGCAGCTTAAACTGGAACACTGAAGCTTTCTTT.

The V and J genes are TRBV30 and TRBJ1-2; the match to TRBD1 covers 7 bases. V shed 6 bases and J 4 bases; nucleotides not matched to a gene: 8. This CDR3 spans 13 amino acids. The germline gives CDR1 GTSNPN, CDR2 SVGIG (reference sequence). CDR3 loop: CACDDRVGYGYTF. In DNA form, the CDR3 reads TGTGCCTGTGACGACAGGGTTGGCTATGGCTACACCTTC. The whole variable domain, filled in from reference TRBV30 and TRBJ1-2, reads SQTIHQWPATLVQPVGSPLSLECTVEGTSNPNLYWYRQAAGRGLQLLFYSVGIGQISSEVPQNLSASRPQDRQFILSSKKLLLSDSGFYLCACDDRVGYGYTFGSGTRLTVV.

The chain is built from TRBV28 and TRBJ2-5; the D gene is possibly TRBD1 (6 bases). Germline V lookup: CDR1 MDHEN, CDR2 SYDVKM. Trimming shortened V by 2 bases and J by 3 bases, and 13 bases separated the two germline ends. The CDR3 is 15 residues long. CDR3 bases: TGTGCCAGCAGTTTAAGAGGGACACTGGAAGAGACCCAGTACTTC. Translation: CASSLRGTLEETQYF.

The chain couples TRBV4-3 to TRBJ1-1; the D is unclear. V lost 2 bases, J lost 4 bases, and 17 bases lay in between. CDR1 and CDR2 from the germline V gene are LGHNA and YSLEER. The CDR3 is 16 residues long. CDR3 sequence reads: CASSQTPEGGITEAFF. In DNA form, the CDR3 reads TGCGCCAGCAGCCAAACGCCAGAGGGAGGTATCACTGAAGCTTTCTTT.

CDR3 sequence: CATSRGPIYEQYF. The DNA of the CDR3 is TGTGCCACCAGCAGAGGGCCCATCTACGAGCAGTACTTC. The V and J genes are TRBV15 and TRBJ2-7; no reliable D call. The ends were cut back, 1 base at V and 3 bases at J, with 7 bases in the middle. Germline V gene data show CDR1 as LNHNV and CDR2 as YYDKDF (reference sequence). The CDR3 loop spans 13 amino acids.

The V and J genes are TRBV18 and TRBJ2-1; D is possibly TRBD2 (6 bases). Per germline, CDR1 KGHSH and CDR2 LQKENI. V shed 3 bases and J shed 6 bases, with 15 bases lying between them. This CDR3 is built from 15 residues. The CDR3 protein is CASSPGLASANEQFF. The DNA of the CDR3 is TGTGCCAGCTCACCGGGGCTAGCGTCAGCCAATGAGCAGTTCTTC.

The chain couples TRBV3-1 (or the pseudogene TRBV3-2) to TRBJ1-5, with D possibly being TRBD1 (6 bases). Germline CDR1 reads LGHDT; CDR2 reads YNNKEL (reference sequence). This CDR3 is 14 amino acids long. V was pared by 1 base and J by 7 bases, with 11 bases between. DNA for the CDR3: TGTGCCAGCAGCCAAGCGGGGAGGGGGCAGCCCCAGCATTTT. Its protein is CASSQAGRGQPQHF.

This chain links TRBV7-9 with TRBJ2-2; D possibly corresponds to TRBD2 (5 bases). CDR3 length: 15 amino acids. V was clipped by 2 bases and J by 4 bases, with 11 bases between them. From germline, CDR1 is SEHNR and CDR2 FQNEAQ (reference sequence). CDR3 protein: CASSLRGPGTGELFF. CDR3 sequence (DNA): TGTGCCAGCAGCTTACGAGGGCCGGGCACCGGGGAGCTGTTTTTT.

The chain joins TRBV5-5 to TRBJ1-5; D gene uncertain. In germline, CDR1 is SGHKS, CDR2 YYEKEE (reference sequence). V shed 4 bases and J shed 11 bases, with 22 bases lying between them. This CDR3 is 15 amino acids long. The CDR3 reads CASSPRETEGWSQHF. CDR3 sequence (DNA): TGTGCCAGCAGCCCCCGGGAGACCGAAGGTTGGTCCCAGCATTTT.

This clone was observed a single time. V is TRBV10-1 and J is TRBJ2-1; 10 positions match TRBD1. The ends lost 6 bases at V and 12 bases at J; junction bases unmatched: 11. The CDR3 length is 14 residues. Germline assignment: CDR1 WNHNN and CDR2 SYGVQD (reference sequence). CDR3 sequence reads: CASRPTTTGGLQFF. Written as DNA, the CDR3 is TGCGCCAGCAGGCCGACGACGACAGGGGGCTTGCAGTTCTTC.

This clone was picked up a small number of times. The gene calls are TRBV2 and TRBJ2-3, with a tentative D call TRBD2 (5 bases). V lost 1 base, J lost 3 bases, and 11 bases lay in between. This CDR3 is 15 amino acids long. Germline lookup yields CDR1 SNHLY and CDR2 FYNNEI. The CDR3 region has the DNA TGTGCCAGCAGTGAAGTACTAGGAGAAACAGATACGCAGTATTTT. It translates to CASSEVLGETDTQYF.

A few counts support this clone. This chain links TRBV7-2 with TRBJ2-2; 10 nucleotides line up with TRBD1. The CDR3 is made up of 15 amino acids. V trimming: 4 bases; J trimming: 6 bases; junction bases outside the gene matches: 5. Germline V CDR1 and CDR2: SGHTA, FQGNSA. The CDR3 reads CASSSGQGVAGELFF. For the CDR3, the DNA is TGTGCCAGCAGCTCAGGACAGGGGGTAGCCGGGGAGCTGTTTTTT. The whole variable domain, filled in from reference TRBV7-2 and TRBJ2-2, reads GAGVSQSPSNKVTEKGKDVELRCDPISGHTALYWYRQSLGQGLEFLIYFQGNSAPDKSGLPSDRFSAERTGGSVSTLTIQRTQQEDSAVYLCASSSGQGVAGELFFGEGSRLTVL.

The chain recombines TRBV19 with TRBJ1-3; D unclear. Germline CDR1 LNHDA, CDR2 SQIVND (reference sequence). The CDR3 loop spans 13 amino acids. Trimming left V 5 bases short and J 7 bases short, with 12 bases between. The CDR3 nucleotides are TGTGCCAGTAGTCTTACATTCCTGAACACCATATATTTT. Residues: CASSLTFLNTIYF.

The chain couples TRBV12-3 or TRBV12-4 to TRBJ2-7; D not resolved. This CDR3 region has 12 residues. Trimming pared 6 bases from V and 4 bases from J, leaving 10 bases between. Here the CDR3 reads CASSDKVYEQYF. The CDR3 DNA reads TGTGCCAGCAGCGACAAAGTGTACGAGCAGTACTTC.

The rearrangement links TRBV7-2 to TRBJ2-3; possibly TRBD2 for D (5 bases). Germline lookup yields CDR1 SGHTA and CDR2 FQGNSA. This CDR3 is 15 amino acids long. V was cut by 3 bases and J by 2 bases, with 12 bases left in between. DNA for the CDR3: TGTGCCAGCAGCTTTGTAGCGACCTCCACAGATACGCAGTATTTT. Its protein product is CASSFVATSTDTQYF.

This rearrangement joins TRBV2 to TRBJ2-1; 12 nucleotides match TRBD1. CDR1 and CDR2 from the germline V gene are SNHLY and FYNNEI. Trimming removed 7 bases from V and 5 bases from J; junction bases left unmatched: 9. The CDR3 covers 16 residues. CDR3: CASKGQGASINNEQFF. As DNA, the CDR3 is TGTGCCAGCAAGGGACAGGGGGCTAGCATCAACAATGAGCAGTTCTTC.

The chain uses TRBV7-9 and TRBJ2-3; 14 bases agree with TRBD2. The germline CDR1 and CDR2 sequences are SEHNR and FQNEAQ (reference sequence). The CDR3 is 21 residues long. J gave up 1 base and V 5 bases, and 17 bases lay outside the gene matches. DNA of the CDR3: TGTGCCAGCAGCATGACTAGCGGGAGGGTCGTTTCTCTTGGTGGCACAGATACGCAGTATTTT. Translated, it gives CASSMTSGRVVSLGGTDTQYF.

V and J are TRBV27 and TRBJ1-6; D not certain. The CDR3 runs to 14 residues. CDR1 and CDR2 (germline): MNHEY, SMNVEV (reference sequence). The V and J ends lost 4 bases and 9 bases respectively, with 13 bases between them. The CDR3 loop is CASSSDVTGSPLHF. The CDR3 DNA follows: TGTGCCAGCAGTTCAGACGTGACGGGTTCACCCCTCCACTTT.

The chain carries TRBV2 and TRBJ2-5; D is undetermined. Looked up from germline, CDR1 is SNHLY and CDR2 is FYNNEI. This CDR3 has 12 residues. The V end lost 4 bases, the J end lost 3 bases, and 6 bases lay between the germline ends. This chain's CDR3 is CASSGTEETQYF. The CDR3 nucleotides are TGTGCCAGCAGTGGTACGGAAGAGACCCAGTACTTC.

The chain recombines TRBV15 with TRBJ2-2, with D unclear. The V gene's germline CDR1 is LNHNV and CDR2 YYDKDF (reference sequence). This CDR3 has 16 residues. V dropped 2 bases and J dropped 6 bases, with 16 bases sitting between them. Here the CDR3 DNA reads TGTGCCACCAGCAGATGGGCAGAAGTTAATCCCGGGGAGCTGTTTTTT. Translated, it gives CATSRWAEVNPGELFF. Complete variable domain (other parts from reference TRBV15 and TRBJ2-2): DAMVIQNPRYQVTQFGKPVTLSCSQTLNHNVMYWYQQKSSQAPKLLFHYYDKDFNNEADTPDNFQSRRPNTSFCFLDIRSPGLGDTAMYLCATSRWAEVNPGELFFGEGSRLTVL.